The 8 T cell receptor beta chains below were found in one sample sequenced in a study of cytomegalovirus exposure and HLA in healthy donors. In the PCR, 60 Vbeta and 13 Jbeta primers were used. Repertoires were generated with immunoSEQ multiplex PCR, while TCRdb's copy carries only in-frame clones and drops some. The data show about 130,000 clones, 74% seen once. Sequencing was performed on PBMCs. The origin of the receptors is a man aged 35 to 55 in good health and CMV-seropositive.

The chain joins TRBV7-6 to TRBJ1-1; D is possibly TRBD1 (5 bases). Deletions cut 4 bases from V and 1 base from J, with 7 bases between. The CDR3 spans 13 residues. Per the germline V gene, CDR1 is SGHVS and CDR2 is FNYEAQ. CDR3 residues: CASSSQENTEAFF. The DNA for the CDR3 is TGTGCCAGCAGCTCACAGGAGAACACTGAAGCTTTCTTT.

The chain has TRBV7-2 and TRBJ1-1; 9 bases match TRBD1. J was trimmed by 7 bases and V by 1 base; bases with no gene match: 1. Per the germline V gene, CDR1 is SGHTA and CDR2 is FQGNSA. This CDR3 has 13 residues. CDR3: CASSLGGQGEAFF. For the CDR3, the DNA is TGTGCCAGCAGCTTAGGGGGACAGGGTGAAGCTTTCTTT. The full variable domain, with the rest looked up from reference TRBV7-2 and TRBJ1-1, is GAGVSQSPSNKVTEKGKDVELRCDPISGHTALYWYRQSLGQGLEFLIYFQGNSAPDKSGLPSDRFSAERTGGSVSTLTIQRTQQEDSAVYLCASSLGGQGEAFFGQGTRLTVV.

V is TRBV25-1 and J is TRBJ2-3; D is uncertain. The V end lost 3 bases, the J end lost 6 bases, and 10 bases lay between the germline ends. Germline loops: CDR1 MGHDK, CDR2 SYGVNS. This CDR3 is 13 amino acids long. CDR3 residues: CASSENSLDTQYF. The CDR3 bases are TGTGCCAGCAGTGAGAACAGCCTGGATACGCAGTATTTT.

This clone was seen just once. The chain carries TRBV7-6 and TRBJ2-1, with D possibly being TRBD2 (7 bases). Trimming left V 1 base short and J 0 bases short, with 13 bases between. This CDR3 comprises 17 residues. The V gene's germline CDR1 is SGHVS and CDR2 FNYEAQ. This CDR3 reads CASSLVGGASSYNEQFF. The CDR3 nucleotides are TGTGCCAGCAGCTTAGTAGGGGGGGCCAGCTCCTACAATGAGCAGTTCTTC.

This clone showed up just once. The chain employs TRBV4-3 and TRBJ2-7, with D tentatively TRBD1 (5 bases). V was pared by 3 bases and J by 9 bases, with 15 bases between. Germline CDR1 LGHNA, CDR2 YSLEER. This CDR3 comprises 13 residues. DNA of the CDR3: TGCGCCAGCAGCCAGGTAGGGGAATCCGTGCAGTACTTC. Its protein product is CASSQVGESVQYF.

This chain links TRBV6-6 with TRBJ2-1, with 12 bases that match TRBD2. Looked up from germline, CDR1 is MNHNY and CDR2 is SVGAGI (reference sequence). The V gene end was trimmed by 4 bases and the J gene end by 8 bases; junction bases not matched to a gene: 6. The CDR3 has 15 amino acids. This CDR3 is CASSWASGRGYEQFF. The DNA for the CDR3 is TGTGCCAGCAGTTGGGCTAGCGGGAGGGGCTATGAGCAGTTCTTC.

The V and J genes are TRBV19 and TRBJ1-5, with TRBD1 identical over 8 bases. J lost 1 base, V lost 5 bases, and 10 bases had no gene match. The germline V gene encodes CDR1 LNHDA and CDR2 SQIVND (reference sequence). The CDR3 runs to 17 residues. The CDR3: CASSPGTGKRSNQPQHF. The CDR3 region has the DNA TGTGCCAGTAGTCCAGGGACAGGCAAAAGGAGCAATCAGCCCCAGCATTTT.

V usage is TRBV20-1 and J usage is TRBJ1-1, with unresolved D. V gave up 3 bases and J gave up 6 bases, with 5 bases separating them. Germline V gene sequence: CDR1 DFQATT, CDR2 SNEGSKA (reference sequence). The CDR3 contains 10 residues. The CDR3 nucleotides read TGCAGTGCTAGGGGCGCTGAAGCTTTCTTT. Protein product: CSARGAEAFF.